The next 5 T cell receptor delta chains were all read from a single sample in a study of γδ T cells in repeated Plasmodium falciparum infection. TCRdb re-called the multiplex PCR reads using CATT. This sample has approximately 93,000 delta-chain clones, with 0.95% to 1% found just once. Vgamma9/Vdelta2+ and Vdelta2-negative gammadelta T cells were flow-sorted from PBMC for bulk sequencing. Specimen: gamma-delta T cells from blood. These TCRs come from a pool of human donors (malaria-infected and uninfected, not separated).

As to this clone: TCRdb assigns this DNA the protein of a much larger clone, which departs from its translation at residue 6; this likely reflects a read error, and the protein shown comes from translating the DNA. This chain links TRDV2 with TRDJ1; TRDD3 matches 10 bases. Because TCRdb records no J gene, it was assigned here through a match of the DNA to germline. The V segment lost 0 bases and the J segment 0 bases; nucleotides outside the gene matches: 15. The CDR3 runs 20 residues. Germline V gene lookup returns CDR1 GEAIGNYY and CDR2 EKD. In DNA, the CDR3 is TGTGCCTGTGACACCGCTAACCGACTGGGGGATTCGGCCTACACCGATAAACTCATCTTT. Translated, it gives CACDTANRLGDSAYTDKLIF.

This clone was seen a few times. This DNA's translation and the protein TCRdb lists, from a much larger clone, do not match at residue 4, likely due to a read error; the protein shown is translated from the DNA. This chain joins TRDV2 and TRDJ3, with 9 bases fitting TRDD3. The J gene was not available in TCRdb and was assigned here by matching the DNA to germline segments. CDR1 and CDR2 from the germline V gene are GEAIGNYY and EKD. V gave up 5 bases and J gave up 4 bases; unmatched junction bases: 11. The CDR3 sequence is 18 residues long. CDR3 sequence reads: CACGTLLGELWDTRQMFF. Here the CDR3 DNA reads TGTGCCTGTGGTACCCTACTGGGGGAACTTTGGGACACCCGACAGATGTTTTTC.

This clone has more than one count but fewer than ten. TCRdb's protein for this DNA is that of a much larger clone and differs from the translation at residue 14, likely a read error; the protein shown is the DNA translation. V usage is TRDV2 and J usage is TRDJ1; 13 bases align to TRDD3. Since TCRdb gives no J gene, matching the DNA to germline was used here to assign it. This CDR3 contains 20 residues. V trimming: 0 bases; J trimming: 0 bases; junction bases outside the gene matches: 12. Germline lookup yields CDR1 GEAIGNYY and CDR2 EKD. In DNA, the CDR3 is TGTGCCTGTGACACCCTGGTACTGGGGGATACGCGGAAGAACACCGATAAACTCATCTTT. Residues: CACDTLVLGDTRKNTDKLIF.

With regard to this clone: TCRdb's protein for this DNA is that of a much larger clone and differs from the translation at residue 13, likely a read error; the protein shown is the DNA translation. V usage is TRDV1 and J usage is TRDJ1; 8 bases align to TRDD3. Assignment of the J gene here rests on matching the DNA to germline, because TCRdb gives none. The length of the CDR3 is 18 residues. Germline-derived CDR1 and CDR2 are TSWWSYY and QGS. With 0 bases clipped from V and 3 bases from J, the junction kept 12 bases outside the gene matches. DNA for the CDR3: TGTGCTCTTGGGGAACTAGTACTGGGGGTAGGTTGCGCCGATAAACTCATCTTT. Amino acid sequence: CALGELVLGVGCADKLIF.

In regard to this clone: This DNA translates differently at residue 23 from the TCRdb protein, which is that of a much larger clone; a read error is likely, and the protein shown is the DNA's own translation. Called V gene: TRDV1; the J gene was not called; TRDD3 is the table's D call, not checked against the DNA. The CDR3 loop spans 25 amino acids. CDR1 and CDR2 (germline): TSWWSYY, QGS. CDR3 in amino acids: CALGELVGMYRHAPVLGDTTDKPIF. Here the CDR3 DNA reads TGTGCTCTTGGGGAACTAGTAGGGATGTACCGACACGCCCCAGTACTGGGGGATACTACCGATAAACCCATCTTT.